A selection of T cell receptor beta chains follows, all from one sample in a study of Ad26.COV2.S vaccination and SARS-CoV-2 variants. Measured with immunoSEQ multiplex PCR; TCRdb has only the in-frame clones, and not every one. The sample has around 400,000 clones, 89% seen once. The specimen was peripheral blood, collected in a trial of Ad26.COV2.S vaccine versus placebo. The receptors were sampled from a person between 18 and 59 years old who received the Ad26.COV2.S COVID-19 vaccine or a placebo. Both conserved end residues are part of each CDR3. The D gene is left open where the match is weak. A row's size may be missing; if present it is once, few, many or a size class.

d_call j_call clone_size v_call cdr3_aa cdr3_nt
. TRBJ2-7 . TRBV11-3 CASSLSLAVRRYF TGTGCCAGCAGCCTGTCTCTAGCAGTCCGACGGTACTTC
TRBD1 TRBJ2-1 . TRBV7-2 CASSTDRGSYNEQFF TGTGCCAGCAGCACCGACAGGGGGTCCTACAATGAGCAGTTCTTC
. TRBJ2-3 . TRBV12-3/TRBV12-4 CASNSLTDTQYF TGTGCCAGCAACAGTCTCACAGATACGCAGTATTTT
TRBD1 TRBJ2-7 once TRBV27 CASSLLLDRAYEQYF TGTGCCAGCAGTTTATTGCTGGACAGGGCCTACGAGCAGTACTTC
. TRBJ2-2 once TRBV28 CASSIPGELFF TGTGCCAGCAGTATTCCCGGGGAGCTGTTTTTT
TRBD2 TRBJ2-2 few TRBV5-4 CASSFSGSHTGELFF TGTGCCAGCAGCTTTAGCGGGAGCCACACCGGGGAGCTGTTTTTT
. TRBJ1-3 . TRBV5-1 CASRPQGTGNTIYF TGCGCCAGCAGGCCGCAGGGTACTGGAAACACCATATATTTT
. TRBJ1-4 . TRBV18 CASSRPGQPNEKLFF TGTGCCAGCTCACGGCCGGGACAACCTAATGAAAAACTGTTTTTT
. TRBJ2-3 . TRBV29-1 CSVDTLALTGTQYF TGCAGCGTTGATACCCTAGCCCTAACGGGTACGCAGTATTTT
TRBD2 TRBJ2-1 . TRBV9 CASSATGTSTFGEQFF TGTGCCAGCAGCGCCACCGGGACTAGCACGTTCGGTGAGCAGTTCTTC
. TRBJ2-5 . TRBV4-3 CASSQGTGIQETQYF TGCGCCAGCAGCCAGGGAACAGGGATACAAGAGACCCAGTACTTC
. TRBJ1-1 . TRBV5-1 CASSLVRGTEAFF TGCGCCAGCAGCTTGGTCCGGGGCACTGAAGCTTTCTTT
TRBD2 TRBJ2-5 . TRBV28 CASSLTAGGQETQYF TGTGCCAGCAGTTTAACAGCGGGAGGGCAGGAGACCCAGTACTTC
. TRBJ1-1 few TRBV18 CASSPDLRQGRPVAFF TGTGCCAGCTCACCCGACTTGAGGCAGGGACGGCCTGTGGCTTTCTTT
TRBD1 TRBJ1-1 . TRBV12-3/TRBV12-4 CASSVDRGSEAFF TGTGCCAGCAGTGTGGACAGGGGCTCTGAAGCTTTCTTT
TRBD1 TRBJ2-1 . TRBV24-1 CATSDQGQGSLWNEQFF TGTGCCACCAGTGACCAGGGACAGGGAAGCTTATGGAATGAGCAGTTCTTC
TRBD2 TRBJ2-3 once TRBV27 CASSRLANTDTQYF TGTGCCAGCAGTCGACTAGCAAACACAGATACGCAGTATTTT
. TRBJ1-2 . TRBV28 CASSLLASRSGYTF TGTGCCAGCAGTTTATTAGCCTCCCGGAGTGGCTACACCTTC
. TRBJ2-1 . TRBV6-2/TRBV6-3 CASSYVGGGNEQFF TGTGCCAGCAGTTACGTAGGTGGCGGCAATGAGCAGTTCTTC
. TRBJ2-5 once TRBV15 CATSRDRAQETQYF TGTGCCACCAGCAGAGATCGGGCTCAAGAGACCCAGTACTTC
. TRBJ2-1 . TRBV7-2 CASSFPQRAVNEQFF TGTGCCAGCAGCTTCCCCCAAAGGGCTGTCAATGAGCAGTTCTTC
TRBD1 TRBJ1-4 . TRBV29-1 CSVEGTENDEKLFF TGCAGCGTTGAGGGGACAGAGAACGATGAAAAACTGTTTTTT
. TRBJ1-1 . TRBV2 CASSVNLMNTEAFF TGTGCCAGCAGTGTAAACCTCATGAACACTGAAGCTTTCTTT
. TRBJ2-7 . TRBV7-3 CASSLPGSNEQYF TGTGCCAGCAGCTTACCAGGGTCCAACGAGCAGTACTTC
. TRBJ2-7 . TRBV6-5 CASSSPAEQYF TGTGCCAGCAGTTCGCCGGCCGAGCAGTACTTC
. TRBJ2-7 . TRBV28 CASQTGHYEQYF TGTGCCAGCCAGACAGGCCACTACGAGCAGTACTTC
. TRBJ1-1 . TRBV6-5 CASSGYENTEAFF TGTGCCAGCTCAGGGTACGAGAACACTGAAGCTTTCTTT
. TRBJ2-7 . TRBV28 CASGQAPGYEQYF TGTGCCAGCGGACAAGCCCCAGGATACGAGCAGTACTTC
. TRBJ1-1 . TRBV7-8 CASSLDDGFEAFF TGTGCCAGCAGCTTAGATGACGGATTTGAAGCTTTCTTT
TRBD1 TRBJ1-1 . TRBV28 CASSSGTGGWEAFF TGTGCCAGCAGTTCCGGGACAGGGGGTTGGGAAGCTTTCTTT
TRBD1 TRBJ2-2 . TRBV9 CASSLTGTGLTGELFF TGTGCCAGCAGCTTAACCGGGACAGGCCTCACCGGGGAGCTGTTTTTT
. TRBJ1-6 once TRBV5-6 CASSLDLTHSPLHF TGTGCCAGCAGCTTGGACTTGACACATTCACCCCTCCACTTT
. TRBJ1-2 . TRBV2 CASSVGGEIYGYTF TGTGCCAGCAGTGTTGGGGGCGAGATCTATGGCTACACCTTC
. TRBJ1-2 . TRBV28 CASTKGYGYTF TGTGCCAGCACGAAGGGCTATGGCTACACCTTC
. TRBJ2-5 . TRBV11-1 CASGTGETQYF TGTGCCAGCGGAACCGGGGAGACCCAGTACTTC
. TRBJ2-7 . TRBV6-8 CASSYWLQYF TGTGCCAGCAGTTACTGGCTGCAGTACTTC
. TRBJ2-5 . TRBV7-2 CASSSTRVQETQYF TGTGCCAGCAGCTCAACAAGGGTCCAAGAGACCCAGTACTTC
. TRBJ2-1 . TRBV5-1 CASSFNTPGRNEQFF TGCGCCAGCAGCTTTAATACGCCTGGGAGGAATGAGCAGTTCTTC
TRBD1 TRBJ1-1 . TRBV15 CATSRGQGISNTEAFF TGTGCCACCAGCAGGGGACAGGGGATAAGTAACACTGAAGCTTTCTTT
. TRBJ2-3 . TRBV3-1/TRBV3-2 CASSLQPLGTDTQYF TGTGCCAGCAGCCTCCAACCCTTGGGCACAGATACGCAGTATTTT
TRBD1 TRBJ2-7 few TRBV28 CASSPAGTGVYEQYF TGTGCCAGCAGTCCTGCCGGGACAGGCGTCTACGAGCAGTACTTC
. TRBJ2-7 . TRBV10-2 CASGSGYEQYF TGCGCCAGCGGCAGTGGCTACGAGCAGTACTTC
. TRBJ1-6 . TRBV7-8 CASSLAAPVNSPLHF TGTGCCAGCAGCTTAGCGGCGCCGGTGAATTCACCCCTCCACTTT
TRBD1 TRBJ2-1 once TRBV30 CAWEQGSNEQFF TGTGCCTGGGAACAGGGGTCGAATGAGCAGTTCTTC
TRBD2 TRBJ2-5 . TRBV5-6 CASSSGLATETQYF TGTGCCAGCAGCTCGGGACTAGCAACAGAGACCCAGTACTTC
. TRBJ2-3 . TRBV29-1 CSVDRGDADTQYF TGCAGCGTTGATCGCGGGGATGCAGATACGCAGTATTTT
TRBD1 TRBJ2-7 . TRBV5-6 CASSVQGAGGEQYF TGTGCCAGCAGCGTACAGGGGGCAGGAGGCGAGCAGTACTTC
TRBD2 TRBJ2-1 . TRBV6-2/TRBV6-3 CASSYRRGLGGGEQFF TGTGCCAGCAGTTACCGCCGGGGACTAGGGGGTGGTGAGCAGTTCTTC
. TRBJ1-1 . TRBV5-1 CASSLPSSLGNTEAFF TGCGCCAGCAGCTTGCCCTCATCCCTTGGTAACACTGAAGCTTTCTTT
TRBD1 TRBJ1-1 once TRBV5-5 CASSARQGRNTEAFF TGTGCCAGCAGCGCACGACAGGGACGGAACACTGAAGCTTTCTTT